The next 31 T cell receptor beta chains were all read from a single sample in a study of blood T cell repertoires in COVID-19 (TCRdb year 2020). The receptor library was made with the immunoSEQ multiplex PCR assay. Imported from immuneACCESS, the table was reduced by TCRdb to in-frame sequences with V and J called. These copies leave out some clones; in studies compared against another copy, an unresolved V gene accounts for under half, and the cause of the remainder is not known. The sample profile shows 95,000 to 150,000 clones; 60% to 80% of them were found once. The ten largest clones take up more than 5% of the sample. Sequencing used peripheral blood. The receptors here all came from a man aged 60 to 75 with acute or convalescent COVID-19.

This chain connects TRBV5-1 to TRBJ2-7, with D perhaps TRBD2 (5 bases). The CDR3 covers 15 residues. Looked up from germline, CDR1 is SGHRS and CDR2 is YFSETQ. V was pared by 0 bases and J by 7 bases, with 17 bases between. The chain's CDR3 is CASSLGGFLGVEQYF. In DNA form, the CDR3 reads TGCGCCAGCAGCTTGGGCGGGTTTCTTGGTGTGGAGCAGTACTTC. Full variable domain (missing parts from reference TRBV5-1 and TRBJ2-7): KAGVTQTPRYLIKTRGQQVTLSCSPISGHRSVSWYQQTPGQGLQFLFEYFSETQRNKGNFPGRFSGRQFSNSRSEMNVSTLELGDSALYLCASSLGGFLGVEQYFGPGTRLTVT.

The rearrangement uses TRBV18 and TRBJ2-7; weak D call: TRBD1 (5 bases). Germline V gene data show CDR1 as KGHSH and CDR2 as LQKENI. The CDR3 loop spans 13 amino acids. The V and J ends lost 0 bases and 3 bases respectively, with 6 bases between them. CDR3 loop: CASSPPDSYEQYF. CDR3 nucleotide sequence: TGTGCCAGCTCACCACCTGACAGCTACGAGCAGTACTTC.

The chain uses TRBV6-5 and TRBJ2-2, with 10 bases identical to TRBD1. This CDR3 has 15 residues. V gave up 5 bases and J gave up 7 bases; unmatched junction bases: 7. Germline-derived CDR1 and CDR2 are MNHEY and SVGAGI. As DNA, the CDR3 is TGTGCCAGCAGTAAACGACAGGGGGCCGACGGGGAGCTGTTTTTT. Amino acids: CASSKRQGADGELFF.

The chain recombines TRBV4-2 with TRBJ2-5; 7 bases map to TRBD2. V lost 0 bases, J lost 2 bases, and 9 bases stayed unmatched. Per the germline V gene, CDR1 is LGHNA and CDR2 is YNFKEQ. The CDR3 is 17 residues long. CDR3 coding DNA: TGTGCCAGCAGCCAAGATGGCTCGGGGGGAGGGCAAGAGACCCAGTACTTC. It yields the protein CASSQDGSGGGQETQYF.

This clone appeared once. This chain connects TRBV5-5 to TRBJ1-2, with 9 nucleotides matching TRBD1. The CDR3 consists of 13 residues. Unmatched junction bases numbered 4, after V lost 4 bases and J lost 6 bases. Looked up from germline, CDR1 is SGHKS and CDR2 is YYEKEE (reference sequence). DNA of the CDR3: TGTGCCAGCAGCCCGGGACAGGGTAATGGCTACACCTTC. Its translation is CASSPGQGNGYTF. The complete variable domain, with remaining parts taken from reference TRBV5-5 and TRBJ1-2, reads DAGVTQSPTHLIKTRGQQVTLRCSPISGHKSVSWYQQVLGQGPQFIFQYYEKEERGRGNFPDRFSARQFPNYSSELNVNALLLGDSALYLCASSPGQGNGYTFGSGTRLTVV.

The chain combines TRBV13 with TRBJ2-7, with a weak D call TRBD1 (6 bases). Looked up from germline, CDR1 is PRHDT and CDR2 is FYEKMQ (reference sequence). V was clipped by 5 bases and J by 5 bases, with 13 bases between them. The CDR3 is 13 residues long. In DNA form, the CDR3 reads TGTGCCAGCAGCCCCAAGGGGGACCACGAGCAGTACTTC. It translates to CASSPKGDHEQYF.

This chain links TRBV5-4 with TRBJ1-6, with TRBD1 matching 10 bases. The germline V gene encodes CDR1 SGHNT and CDR2 YYREEE (reference sequence). The length of the CDR3 is 15 residues. The V gene end was trimmed by 4 bases and the J gene end by 7 bases; junction bases not matched to a gene: 5. CDR3 coding DNA: TGTGCCAGCAGCCGGGGACAGGGGAGGAATTCACCCCTCCACTTT. The encoded protein is CASSRGQGRNSPLHF.

This clone was detected ten times or more. The rearrangement joins TRBV9 to TRBJ1-6, with D tentatively TRBD1 (6 bases). The CDR3 spans 15 residues. The V gene lost 0 bases and the J gene lost 10 bases, with 14 bases spanning the gap. Germline V gene lookup returns CDR1 SGDLS and CDR2 YYNGEE. The CDR3 DNA follows: TGTGCCAGCAGCGTAGGAGACCAGGGGACCTCACCCCTCCACTTT. Its translation is CASSVGDQGTSPLHF.

V is TRBV7-9 and J is TRBJ2-3, with a weak D call TRBD1 (5 bases). This CDR3 region has 15 residues. The germline V gene encodes CDR1 SEHNR and CDR2 FQNEAQ (reference sequence). Trimming cost V 5 bases and J 0 bases, with 12 bases left between them. CDR3 residues: CASSGSGISTDTQYF. The CDR3 coding sequence is TGTGCCAGCAGCGGGTCAGGGATCAGCACAGATACGCAGTATTTT.

The rearrangement links TRBV18 to TRBJ1-1; 7 bases fit TRBD1. The CDR3 runs 16 residues. The trim removed 4 bases at V and 0 bases at J, leaving 8 bases unmatched. The V gene's germline CDR1 is KGHSH and CDR2 LQKENI. The CDR3 reads CASSLRDSLMNTEAFF. CDR3 nucleotide sequence: TGTGCCAGCTCACTCCGGGACAGCCTCATGAACACTGAAGCTTTCTTT.

This sequence joins TRBV5-6 and TRBJ1-1; D ambiguous. This CDR3 is built from 16 residues. CDR1 and CDR2 (germline): SGHDT, YYEEEE. Trimming removed 1 base from V and 2 bases from J, with 15 bases in between. The CDR3 loop is CASSLWEGTRNTEAFF. The CDR3 DNA reads TGTGCCAGCAGCTTGTGGGAGGGCACCCGCAACACTGAAGCTTTCTTT.

The chain uses TRBV30 and TRBJ2-3; 8 bases are a match to TRBD1. The CDR3 loop spans 15 amino acids. Germline V gives CDR1 GTSNPN, CDR2 SVGIG (reference sequence). V lost 4 bases, J lost 2 bases, and 8 bases stayed unmatched. The CDR3 loop is CAWTPDRGPTDTQYF. The CDR3 nucleotides are TGTGCCTGGACCCCCGACAGGGGCCCCACAGATACGCAGTATTTT.

The table lists this clone with a count of one. The DNA for the CDR3 is TGTGCCACCAGTGATAGGTCCGGGACAGGGTCTCAGCCCCAGCATTTT. Encoded protein: CATSDRSGTGSQPQHF. V and J are TRBV24-1 and TRBJ1-5; 9 nucleotides line up with TRBD1. V trimming: 3 bases; J trimming: 6 bases; junction bases outside the gene matches: 8. Germline lookup yields CDR1 KGHDR and CDR2 SFDVKD. This CDR3 spans 16 amino acids.

V usage is TRBV2 and J usage is TRBJ2-2; 13 bases line up with TRBD2. Germline assignment: CDR1 SNHLY and CDR2 FYNNEI. V lost 4 bases and J lost 4; bases outside the gene matches: 6. CDR3 length: 17 residues. The DNA of the CDR3 is TGTGCCAGCAGTGGAGGACTAGCGGGAGTAGGCACCGGGGAGCTGTTTTTT. It encodes CASSGGLAGVGTGELFF.

The V call is TRBV28, the J call TRBJ2-1; 12 bases fit TRBD1. CDR1 MDHEN and CDR2 SYDVKM come from the germline V gene. The CDR3 has 16 residues. J was trimmed by 7 bases and V by 5 bases; bases with no gene match: 9. The CDR3 region is CASSPPGQGAKNEQFF. In DNA, the CDR3 is TGTGCCAGCAGTCCACCGGGACAGGGGGCAAAGAATGAGCAGTTCTTC. Full variable domain (outside the CDR3, taken from reference TRBV28 and TRBJ2-1): DVKVTQSSRYLVKRTGEKVFLECVQDMDHENMFWYRQDPGLGLRLIYFSYDVKMKEKGDIPEGYSVSREKKERFSLILESASTNQTSMYLCASSPPGQGAKNEQFFGPGTRLTVL.

The chain links TRBV7-9 to TRBJ2-1; 7 nucleotides line up with TRBD2. The ends lost 1 base at V and 0 bases at J; junction bases unmatched: 6. The CDR3 is made up of 17 amino acids. Germline-derived CDR1 and CDR2 are SEHNR and FQNEAQ (reference sequence). The CDR3: CASSLVITSVSYNEQFF. The CDR3, as DNA: TGTGCCAGCAGCTTAGTAATCACTAGCGTCTCCTACAATGAGCAGTTCTTC.

V is TRBV6-6 and J is TRBJ2-2; D perhaps matches TRBD2 (5 bases). The CDR3 is made up of 14 amino acids. CDR1 and CDR2 from the germline V gene are MNHNY and SVGAGI (reference sequence). Trimming removed 6 bases from V and 3 bases from J, with 11 bases in between. The CDR3 sequence: CASSRVGDTGELFF. CDR3 coding DNA: TGTGCCAGCAGCCGCGTGGGAGACACCGGGGAGCTGTTTTTT.

CDR3 nucleotide sequence: TGCGCCAGCAGCCCAACCCACGGGAATGAGCAGTTCTTC. As protein: CASSPTHGNEQFF. V and J are TRBV5-1 and TRBJ2-1; no definite D call. Germline-derived CDR1 and CDR2 are SGHRS and YFSETQ. This CDR3 comprises 13 residues. The V end lost 4 bases, the J end lost 7 bases, and 12 bases lay between the germline ends.

V is TRBV19 and J is TRBJ2-5, with no clear D. This CDR3 has 13 amino acids. Germline values: CDR1 LNHDA, CDR2 SQIVND (reference sequence). The germline V and J ends were trimmed by 6 bases and 4 bases, with 12 bases remaining between them. CDR3 sequence (DNA): TGTGCCAGTAGCCGATACTCCGGAGAGACCCAGTACTTC. Its protein product is CASSRYSGETQYF.

The J gene is TRBJ2-1, the V gene TRBV11-2; 8 nucleotides agree with TRBD2. The CDR3 totals 18 residues. V shed 5 bases and J 5 bases; nucleotides not matched to a gene: 17. CDR1 SGHAT and CDR2 FQNNGV come from the germline V gene. The CDR3 protein is CASSPPWAGGRRHNEQFF. The DNA of the CDR3 is TGTGCCAGCAGCCCCCCCTGGGCGGGAGGACGCAGACACAATGAGCAGTTCTTC.

The chain has TRBV2 and TRBJ1-5; TRBD1 agrees at 10 bases. The CDR3 covers 15 residues. Unmatched junction bases numbered 7, after V lost 7 bases and J lost 4 bases. Per the germline V gene, CDR1 is SNHLY and CDR2 is FYNNEI. The CDR3 protein is CASKTGTGVNQPQHF. The CDR3 region has the DNA TGTGCCAGCAAGACCGGGACAGGGGTTAATCAGCCCCAGCATTTT.

The rearrangement joins TRBV12-5 to TRBJ1-3; weak D call: TRBD1 (5 bases). V lost 1 base to trimming and J lost 1 base, with 5 bases between them. The CDR3 length is 14 residues. Germline loops: CDR1 LGHNT, CDR2 FRNRAP. CDR3 protein: CASGLGQSGNTIYF. CDR3 sequence (DNA): TGTGCTAGTGGTTTGGGACAGTCTGGAAACACCATATATTTT.

The chain has TRBV6-5 and TRBJ1-2; 7 nucleotides align to TRBD1. Germline V gene lookup returns CDR1 MNHEY and CDR2 SVGAGI. The CDR3 totals 14 residues. Trimming cost V 2 bases and J 8 bases; bases outside gene matches: 8. The CDR3 DNA sequence: TGTGCCAGCAGTTACGCCGGTTCAGGGGGAGGCTACACCTTC. This codes for CASSYAGSGGGYTF.

DNA of the CDR3: TGCGCCAGCAGCCTAGCGGGAGGGGCCGGGGATACGCAGTATTTT. It codes for CASSLAGGAGDTQYF. J is TRBJ2-3 and V is TRBV4-1; 11 nucleotides align to TRBD2. CDR3 size: 15 residues. Trimming removed 4 bases from V and 6 bases from J; junction bases left unmatched: 6. Germline values: CDR1 MGHRA, CDR2 YSYEKL.

This chain uses TRBV6-5 with TRBJ2-1, with D uncertain. Germline V gives CDR1 MNHEY, CDR2 SVGAGI. V lost 0 bases to trimming and J lost 0 bases, with 9 bases between them. The CDR3 totals 16 residues. The CDR3 bases are TGTGCCAGCAGTTACTCACTTCTTCACTCCTACAATGAGCAGTTCTTC. Amino acids: CASSYSLLHSYNEQFF.

The chain combines TRBV5-4 with TRBJ2-3, with TRBD2 identical over 14 bases. Germline V gene sequence: CDR1 SGHNT, CDR2 YYREEE (reference sequence). The length of the CDR3 is 19 residues. V dropped 2 bases and J dropped 5; count of bases not matched to a gene: 13. The CDR3: CASSLVPGLAGESGDTQYF. DNA of the CDR3: TGTGCCAGCAGCTTAGTCCCGGGACTAGCGGGGGAAAGTGGAGATACGCAGTATTTT.

V is TRBV27 and J is TRBJ2-7, with 7 nucleotides matching TRBD2. This CDR3 has 15 residues. J lost 7 bases, V lost 1 base, and 10 bases had no gene match. Germline V gene lookup returns CDR1 MNHEY and CDR2 SMNVEV (reference sequence). The CDR3 nucleotides are TGTGCCAGCAGTTTATTTGGCGGGGGAAGTGGGGAGCAGTACTTC. Translation gives CASSLFGGGSGEQYF.

The genes are TRBV5-6 and TRBJ1-5; 7 nucleotides line up with TRBD1. Germline assignment: CDR1 SGHDT and CDR2 YYEEEE. This CDR3 is 13 amino acids long. The trim removed 1 base at V and 7 bases at J, leaving 2 bases unmatched. DNA of the CDR3: TGTGCCAGCAGCTTGAGGGGGCAGCAGCCCCAGCATTTT. Translation gives CASSLRGQQPQHF.

The V call is TRBV3-1 (or the pseudogene TRBV3-2), the J call TRBJ2-1; 11 bases line up with TRBD2. The CDR3 contains 16 residues. The V gene end was trimmed by 3 bases and the J gene end by 11 bases; junction bases not matched to a gene: 12. Germline lookup yields CDR1 LGHDT and CDR2 YNNKEL (reference sequence). CDR3 coding DNA: TGTGCCAGCAGCCACATAGAGACTAGCGGGAAAGGTAAGCAGTTCTTC. It specifies CASSHIETSGKGKQFF.

The J gene is TRBJ2-1, the V gene TRBV12-3 or TRBV12-4; 14 bases are shared with TRBD2. The CDR3 loop spans 12 amino acids. Germline trimming cut 11 bases from V and 9 bases from J; bases unmatched to any gene: 3. CDR3 sequence reads: CASGTSGSEQFF. The DNA of the CDR3 is TGTGCCTCCGGGACTAGCGGGAGTGAGCAGTTCTTC.

The chain joins TRBV4-1 to TRBJ1-2; 9 bases are shared with TRBD1. CDR1 and CDR2 (germline): MGHRA, YSYEKL. V shed 0 bases and J 4 bases; nucleotides not matched to a gene: 12. The CDR3 contains 18 residues. As DNA, the CDR3 is TGCGCCAGCAGCCAAGATTTGAGACAGGGGGACCTCAGCTATGGCTACACCTTC. The encoded protein is CASSQDLRQGDLSYGYTF.